A selection of T cell receptor beta chains follows, all from one sample in a study of neurological immune-mediated disorders. TCRdb reprocessed the 5' RACE reads with MiXCR, giving one entry per CDR3 protein. This table has about 21,000 distinct CDR3 sequences, around 6.2% appearing once. Specimen: CD8+ T cells from blood. These TCRs come from a young man in good health. CDR3s leave out the opening cysteine and the closing phenylalanine or tryptophan. D genes are given only for firm matches. Clone size is shown for a subset of rows, as once, few, many or a class of expanded clone.

V	J	size	D	CDR3
TRBV5-1	TRBJ1-1	many	.	ASSSQIVNTEAF
TRBV5-5	TRBJ2-7	many	.	ASSLGRQSSYEQY
TRBV29-1	TRBJ1-2	many	TRBD1	SVTSDRGRLDGYT
TRBV20-1	TRBJ2-6	few	TRBD2	SARPLPGGDSGANVLT
TRBV12-3/TRBV12-4	TRBJ1-2	many	.	ASSSVDSPSYGYT
TRBV5-1	TRBJ2-2	many	.	ASSRETDNTGELF
TRBV4-2	TRBJ2-2	many	TRBD1	ASSLNRDRHTGELF
TRBV29-1	TRBJ2-7	many	.	SVRDGTYEQY
TRBV14	TRBJ2-5	many	.	ASSQEVSGSMRETQY
TRBV29-1	TRBJ2-3	many	.	SVGDLTDTQY
TRBV12-3/TRBV12-4	TRBJ2-2	many	TRBD2	ASSLTSGGRNTGELF
TRBV7-9	TRBJ1-1	few	TRBD1	ASSFTGEGTEAF
TRBV7-2	TRBJ2-3	many	.	ASSLGRTSTDTQY
TRBV3-1	TRBJ1-1	many	.	ASSQGEVGPRSLNTEAF
TRBV19	TRBJ1-5	many	TRBD1	ASSIGQGARQPQH
TRBV7-9	TRBJ2-2	many	TRBD1	ASSLGQGSGELF
TRBV29-1	TRBJ2-3	many	.	SVAGQSTDTQY
TRBV7-6	TRBJ1-6	many	.	ASSSMGSPLH
TRBV11-1	TRBJ2-1	many	TRBD2	ASSRSGNHNEQF
TRBV6-2/TRBV6-3	TRBJ2-6	many	TRBD1	ASNGRDRILSGANVLT
TRBV15	TRBJ2-1	many	TRBD1	ATSIRGIHNEQF
TRBV20-1	TRBJ2-2	many	.	SARETGELF
TRBV9	TRBJ2-3	many	.	ASSVEDGSTDTQY
TRBV29-1	TRBJ2-2	many	.	SVEVHTGELF
TRBV27	TRBJ2-7	many	.	ASSPNLSGGFYEQY
TRBV14	TRBJ2-7	many	.	ASSQSGAYEQY
TRBV7-9	TRBJ1-2	.	.	VSSYEARLYPNYGYT
TRBV9	TRBJ1-6	many	TRBD1	ASSEAGGSDSPLH
TRBV5-4	TRBJ2-5	many	TRBD2	ASSLMGSGGSQETQY
TRBV5-5	TRBJ2-3	many	TRBD2	ASGPSRGEDTQY
TRBV27	TRBJ1-2	many	TRBD1	ASSFRTGYGYT
TRBV5-1	TRBJ1-1	many	.	ASHDRGGLSTEAF
TRBV19	TRBJ2-7	many	TRBD1	ASSAYTGTGNEQY
TRBV4-2	TRBJ1-2	.	.	ASSQDKTGVSYGYT
TRBV4-1	TRBJ2-7	many	TRBD2	ASSQMGLAGHNLSYEQY
TRBV7-3	TRBJ2-6	many	.	ASSLMRGALGANVLT
TRBV7-8	TRBJ2-2	many	.	ASSLMRGARSDTGELF
TRBV11-2	TRBJ2-3	many	.	ASSLGWFEEGDPDTQY
TRBV3-1	TRBJ2-3	many	TRBD2	ASSQEGLAGGTSTDTQY
TRBV4-3	TRBJ2-5	many	.	ASSQLLQSQETQY
TRBV12-3/TRBV12-4	TRBJ1-1	many	.	ASTYLSYREEAF
TRBV20-1	TRBJ1-6	many	.	SARRWGESSYNSPLH
TRBV7-3	TRBJ2-2	many	.	ASSFGGRNTGELF
TRBV4-2	TRBJ2-1	.	TRBD2	ASSQERGGNEQF
TRBV29-1	TRBJ1-1	many	.	SVEDVGRLGTF
TRBV7-9	TRBJ1-2	few	.	ASSFSGSANGYT
TRBV12-3/TRBV12-4	TRBJ2-7	many	TRBD1	ASSLSRGYYEQY
TRBV3-1	TRBJ2-5	many	.	ASSQAVGGSQETQY
TRBV5-1	TRBJ2-1	many	.	ASSFDGSSYNEQF
TRBV20-1	TRBJ1-4	many	.	SADAHIEGLNEKLF
TRBV5-6	TRBJ2-7	many	.	ASSFRQATYEQY
TRBV20-1	TRBJ2-7	many	.	SARAGTALEQY
TRBV27	TRBJ1-2	many	.	ASSLNPGPYGYT
TRBV5-1	TRBJ2-5	many	TRBD2	ASRNSGGHQETQY
TRBV18	TRBJ2-5	many	.	ASSPGEETQY
TRBV12-3/TRBV12-4	TRBJ1-4	many	.	ASSPRGEGDEKLF
TRBV20-1	TRBJ1-1	many	.	SASLLTLNPVSSPEAF